This T cell receptor (beta chain) was recorded in a study of regulatory T cells in long-lasting Graves disease. The time point here: newly diagnosed GD, antithyroid drugs for less than 3 months. Extracted RNA from PBMCs served as the source of the TCR library. The CDR3 sequence is 14 residues long. V lost 6 bases and J lost 0, with 13 bases in between. In germline, CDR1 is SGHDT, CDR2 YYEEEE. Building of the TCR beta libraries involved iRepertoire HTBI primers and Arm-PCR of CDR3 regions. TCRdb ran MiXCR on the multiplex PCR reads and lists one entry per CDR3 protein. The sample records 400,000 to 450,000 distinct CDR3 sequences, more than 13% being singletons. These data were likewise used in another study, on T cells in Graves' hyperthyroidism and ophthalmopathy.

This sequence originates from a woman in her thirties with Graves disease. The V call is TRBV5-6, the J call TRBJ2-7; a possible D gene is TRBD1 (5 bases). The sequenced sample was peripheral blood mononuclear cells (PBMCs), obtained at new diagnosis, from a patient treated with antithyroid drugs. CDR3 region: CASISRDSSYEQYF. For the CDR3, the DNA is TGTGCCAGCATTTCCAGGGATAGCTCCTACGAGCAGTACTTC. The variable domain in full, with the rest retrieved from reference TRBV5-6 and TRBJ2-7, is DAGVTQSPTHLIKTRGQQVTLRCSPKSGHDTVSWYQQALGQGPQFIFQYYEEEERQRGNFPDRFSGHQFPNYSSELNVNALLLGDSALYLCASISRDSSYEQYFGPGTRLTVT.